This T cell receptor (beta chain) comes out of a study of T cell repertoires in cytomegalovirus infection. Overall study: It can be stated that public TCR beta signatures indicated CMV infection as well as a matching HLA type.

MiXCR was run by TCRdb on the reads, yielding one entry per CDR3 protein. Of approximately 310,000 distinct CDR3 sequences detected, approximately 25% appear once; the ten largest clones hold approximately 12%. The CDR3 runs 14 residues. From germline, CDR1 is LNHDA and CDR2 SQIVND (reference sequence). The germline V and J ends were trimmed by 3 bases and 5 bases, with 14 bases remaining between them. General study results and limits: HLA-C-restricted CMV-specific TCR beta clonotypes were dominant in the ex vivo response.

This clonotype was seen a single time. Its antigen is undetermined. Sequenced here: cultured PBMCs, sampled from culture after CMV antigen stimulation. The chain has TRBV19 and TRBJ2-7; tentatively, D is TRBD2 (5 bases). The sequence was obtained from a human donor in good health (CMV status not recorded). Some clones in this sample may be carry-over from other donors' samples. In nucleotides, the CDR3 is TGTGCCAGTAGTATCGACCCGGGAAGGAACGAGCAGTACTTC. Its translation: CASSIDPGRNEQYF. The full variable domain, completed using reference TRBV19 and TRBJ2-7, is DGGITQSPKYLFRKEGQNVTLSCEQNLNHDAMYWYRQDPGQGLRLIYYSQIVNDFQKGDIAEGYSVSREKKESFPLTVTSAQKNPTAFYLCASSIDPGRNEQYFGPGTRLTVT.